This entry concerns a single T cell receptor (beta chain). Profiled with immunoSEQ multiplex PCR; TCRdb holds only in-frame clones, not every one. The sample has 75,000 to 85,000 clones, around four fifths seen once. Deletions cut 0 bases from V and 6 bases from J, with 9 bases between. Germline V CDR1 and CDR2: SGDLS, YYNGEE. The CDR3 length is 13 residues. This record belongs to a study of technical replicates of blood from several donors. This sequence was found in a human donor in good health. Some clones in this sample may be carry-over from other donors' samples. The chain employs TRBV9 and TRBJ2-5; D possibly corresponds to TRBD2 (5 bases). The sample consisted of PBMCs. The CDR3 reads CASSVAGEKTQYF. The CDR3 DNA sequence: TGTGCCAGCAGCGTAGCTGGGGAGAAGACCCAGTACTTC.